Following are 3 T cell receptor beta chains from one sample sequenced in a study of blood T cell repertoires in COVID-19. Only in-frame clones appear in the TCRdb table, and some are missing; sequencing was by immunoSEQ multiplex PCR. The sample carries over 55,000 clones, about 68% recorded once. Sequenced material: peripheral blood. The receptor set was obtained from a woman aged 70-85 years with acute or convalescent COVID-19.

This clone occurred a few times. V is TRBV3-1 (or the pseudogene TRBV3-2) and J is TRBJ1-1, with D tentatively TRBD1 (5 bases). The CDR3 length is 14 residues. Germline V gene lookup returns CDR1 LGHDT and CDR2 YNNKEL (reference sequence). V gave up 3 bases and J gave up 6 bases, with 14 bases separating them. CDR3 loop: CASSHSGRLSEAFF. The CDR3 coding sequence is TGTGCCAGCAGCCATTCAGGGAGGCTGTCTGAAGCTTTCTTT.

The chain is built from TRBV19 and TRBJ2-3; 8 bases align to TRBD2. The CDR3 spans 16 residues. V lost 2 bases and J lost 3; bases outside the gene matches: 7. Germline V gene lookup returns CDR1 LNHDA and CDR2 SQIVND (reference sequence). The CDR3 DNA reads as TGTGCCAGTAGTATAACCTCGGGACTAGTGACAGATACGCAGTATTTT. Protein product: CASSITSGLVTDTQYF.

The genes are TRBV14 and TRBJ1-1; TRBD1 might be the D (5 bases). This CDR3 has 14 amino acids. From germline, CDR1 is SGHDN and CDR2 FVKESK. The V end lost 1 base, the J end lost 5 bases, and 11 bases lay between the germline ends. CDR3 protein: CASSQVRTGTEAFF. In nucleotides, the CDR3 is TGTGCCAGCAGCCAAGTTCGTACAGGAACTGAAGCTTTCTTT.